The 18 T cell receptor beta chains in this list originate from one sample, sequenced in a study of TIL therapy for anti-PD-1-resistant metastatic lung cancer. The immunoSEQ assay was v3. Repertoires were generated with immunoSEQ multiplex PCR, while TCRdb's copy carries only in-frame clones and drops some. The sample has 55,000 to 60,000 clones, around 70% seen once. Time point noted: pre-treatment sample, taken before nivolumab and TIL therapy. The input for sequencing was blood, taken at baseline. These receptors came from a person between 30 and 80 years old with non-small cell lung cancer.

The V and J genes are TRBV20-1 and TRBJ1-1; D unresolved. Germline-derived CDR1 and CDR2 are DFQATT and SNEGSKA (reference sequence). This CDR3 is built from 9 residues. V lost 6 bases and J lost 8, with 7 bases in between. The CDR3 DNA reads TGCAGTGCCGAGACCGAAGCTTTCTTT. Translated: CSAETEAFF.

The chain joins TRBV7-6 to TRBJ1-4; a weak D match, TRBD1 (5 bases). The ends were cut back, 0 bases at V and 6 bases at J, with 11 bases in the middle. From germline, CDR1 is SGHVS and CDR2 FNYEAQ. The CDR3 is 15 residues long. CDR3 nucleotides: TGTGCCAGCAGCTTAGCAGCGGGGGAGGATGAAAAACTGTTTTTT. It specifies CASSLAAGEDEKLFF.

In nucleotides, the CDR3 is TGTGCCAGCAGCCCCCGGATGATAGCGGGGTCCAGCGAGCAGTACTTC. Translated: CASSPRMIAGSSEQYF. This rearrangement joins TRBV13 to TRBJ2-5, with 8 bases fitting TRBD2. The assigned J gene may be wrong: the sequence end matches TRBJ2-7 better. Per the germline V gene, CDR1 is PRHDT and CDR2 is FYEKMQ (reference sequence). This CDR3 is 16 amino acids long.

The V gene is TRBV14, the J gene TRBJ1-2, with TRBD1 matching 7 bases. Germline V gives CDR1 SGHDN, CDR2 FVKESK. The V and J ends lost 6 bases and 8 bases, in that order; junction bases with no gene match: 9. CDR3 size: 13 residues. CDR3 sequence: CASSRVGGGGYTF. As DNA, the CDR3 is TGTGCCAGCAGTCGAGTAGGGGGCGGCGGCTACACCTTC.

This chain uses TRBV7-9 with TRBJ2-2; D is undetermined. This CDR3 comprises 16 residues. V lost 1 base and J 1 base, leaving 10 bases between the germline ends. Germline loops: CDR1 SEHNR, CDR2 FQNEAQ (reference sequence). The CDR3 DNA sequence: TGTGCCAGCAGCTTAGATTGGCAGGTGAACACCGGGGAGCTGTTTTTT. It codes for CASSLDWQVNTGELFF.

The V gene is TRBV9, the J gene TRBJ1-1, with D possibly being TRBD1 (5 bases). Trimming took off 0 bases at V and 6 bases at J, with 15 bases between the two ends. The V gene's germline CDR1 is SGDLS and CDR2 YYNGEE. This CDR3 is 15 amino acids long. The CDR3 loop reads CASSVVLGGASEAFF. DNA of the CDR3: TGTGCCAGCAGCGTAGTACTAGGAGGGGCTTCTGAAGCTTTCTTT.

This chain uses TRBV9 with TRBJ2-5; D unclear. CDR1 and CDR2 from the germline V gene are SGDLS and YYNGEE. V was cut by 3 bases and J by 2 bases, with 5 bases left in between. This CDR3 region has 12 residues. The CDR3, as DNA: TGTGCCAGCAGCGCCCTACAAGAGACCCAGTACTTC. This translates into CASSALQETQYF.

The chain is built from TRBV5-3 and TRBJ1-1; unclear D gene. TRBV5-3 is marked as an open reading frame, function uncertain. V was cut by 2 bases and J by 2 bases, with 7 bases left in between. The CDR3 is 13 amino acids. The CDR3 bases are TGTGCCAGAAGCTTTATCCGAAACACTGAAGCTTTCTTT. The encoded protein is CARSFIRNTEAFF.

This clone was seen more than once but under ten times. The rearrangement joins TRBV10-3 to TRBJ1-2; D is ambiguous. There are 15 residues in the CDR3. V was clipped by 3 bases and J by 5 bases, with 16 bases between them. The V gene's germline CDR1 is ENHRY and CDR2 SYGVKD. The CDR3 protein is CAISEVASAAYGYTF. The CDR3 bases are TGTGCCATCAGTGAAGTGGCTTCGGCCGCATATGGCTACACCTTC.

The chain recombines TRBV7-2 with TRBJ1-3; possibly TRBD1 for D (5 bases). Trimming took 5 bases from V and 4 from J, leaving 18 bases between them. CDR1 and CDR2 (germline): SGHTA, FQGNSA. This CDR3 contains 16 residues. CDR3 nucleotide sequence: TGTGCCAGCAGCCAGAATGGTGGGGGTATCGGAAACACCATATATTTT. It translates to CASSQNGGGIGNTIYF.

This chain uses TRBV27 with TRBJ2-1; no firm D call. V was cut by 3 bases and J by 2 bases, with 8 bases left in between. The CDR3 covers 14 residues. Germline V lookup: CDR1 MNHEY, CDR2 SMNVEV (reference sequence). CDR3 in amino acids: CASSFGLTYNEQFF. The DNA for the CDR3 is TGTGCCAGCAGTTTTGGTCTAACCTACAATGAGCAGTTCTTC.

The gene calls are TRBV11-1 and TRBJ2-2, with 9 bases fitting TRBD1. This CDR3 has 16 residues. V lost 5 bases and J lost 7; bases outside the gene matches: 11. CDR1 and CDR2 from the germline V gene are SGHAT and FQDESV (reference sequence). The CDR3 loop reads CASSHAGTGSFGELFF. In nucleotides, the CDR3 is TGTGCCAGCAGCCACGCCGGGACAGGGAGTTTCGGGGAGCTGTTTTTT.

The genes are TRBV5-1 and TRBJ1-5; D gene uncertain. Trimming removed 3 bases at V and 7 bases at J, with 8 bases between. CDR1 is SGHRS and CDR2 is YFSETQ in the germline V gene. This CDR3 has 12 residues. CDR3 nucleotides: TGCGCCAGCAGCTCGGAGGGCCAGCCCCAGCATTTT. As protein: CASSSEGQPQHF.

The chain recombines TRBV5-1 with TRBJ2-7; 9 bases line up with TRBD1. Losses at the gene ends were 3 bases for V and 0 bases for J; bases not matched to a gene: 7. The CDR3 covers 16 residues. The germline gives CDR1 SGHRS, CDR2 YFSETQ. The CDR3 DNA sequence: TGCGCCAGCAGCTCCACCGGACAGGGGCTCTCCTACGAGCAGTACTTC. Protein sequence: CASSSTGQGLSYEQYF.

As regards this clone: In the same sample, other DNA sequences code for this CDR3. The V call is TRBV2, the J call TRBJ1-5, with unresolved D. With 3 bases removed from V and 2 bases from J, the gap between germline ends came to 5 bases. The CDR3 runs to 13 residues. The germline V gene encodes CDR1 SNHLY and CDR2 FYNNEI. Written as DNA, the CDR3 is TGTGCCAGCAGTGACCGGGGCAATCAGCCCCAGCATTTT. Translating it yields CASSDRGNQPQHF.

The chain links TRBV25-1 to TRBJ2-7, with TRBD1 identical over 9 bases. Germline V CDR1 and CDR2: MGHDK, SYGVNS. CDR3 length: 13 amino acids. V was clipped by 8 bases and J by 5 bases; unmatched bases: 7. This CDR3 reads CASFGQGLNEQYF. CDR3 sequence (DNA): TGTGCCAGCTTTGGACAGGGGCTAAACGAGCAGTACTTC.

This rearrangement joins TRBV6-1 to TRBJ2-7; tentative D call: TRBD2 (6 bases). The length of the CDR3 is 13 residues. CDR1 is MNHNS and CDR2 is SASEGT in the germline V gene. With 3 bases removed from V and 4 bases from J, the gap between germline ends came to 10 bases. The CDR3 nucleotides are TGTGCCAGCAGTGAGACTAGGCGATACGAGCAGTACTTC. Amino acid sequence: CASSETRRYEQYF.

The chain links TRBV9 to TRBJ1-5; 12 bases map to TRBD1. After removal of 5 bases from V and 3 bases from J, the junction contained 18 bases not matched to a gene. The CDR3 totals 20 residues. Germline CDR1 SGDLS, CDR2 YYNGEE. In DNA, the CDR3 is TGTGCCAGCAGACAAGACCGGGACAGGGGGCGGAGGCGAAACAATCAGCCCCAGCATTTT. This codes for CASRQDRDRGRRRNNQPQHF.